This TCR beta chain stems from a study of blood T cells in healthy people across ages. The authors ran a second PCR of about 6 to 12 cycles using a sample-barcoded 5' primer and a J-beta primer mix. A single record per CDR3 protein comes from TCRdb applying MiXCR to the 5' RACE reads. Among approximately 800,000 distinct CDR3 sequences listed, roughly 60% were seen once. The V segment lost 5 bases and the J segment 0 bases; nucleotides outside the gene matches: 11. The CDR3 is 18 amino acids. In germline, CDR1 is MNHEY, CDR2 SVGEGT. The sequencing input was blood. This receptor was obtained from a man younger than 45 in good health. The chain employs TRBV6-2 or TRBV6-3 and TRBJ2-7, with 12 bases matching TRBD2. CDR3 coding DNA: TGTGCCAGCAGTCCCGCAGGACTAGCGGGACGATACTCCTACGAGCAGTACTTC. As protein: CASSPAGLAGRYSYEQYF.